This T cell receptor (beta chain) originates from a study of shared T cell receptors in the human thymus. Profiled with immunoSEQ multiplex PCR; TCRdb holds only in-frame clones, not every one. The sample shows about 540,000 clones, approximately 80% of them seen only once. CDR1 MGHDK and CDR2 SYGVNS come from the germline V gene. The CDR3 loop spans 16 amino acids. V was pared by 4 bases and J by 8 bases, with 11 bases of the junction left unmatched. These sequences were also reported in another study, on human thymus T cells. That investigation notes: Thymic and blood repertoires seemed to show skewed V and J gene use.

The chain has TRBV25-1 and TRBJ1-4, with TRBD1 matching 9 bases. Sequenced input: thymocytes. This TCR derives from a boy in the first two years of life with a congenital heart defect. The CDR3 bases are TGTGCCAGCAGTGCGCCCACAGGGGGCGCGGGAGAAAAACTGTTTTTT. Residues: CASSAPTGGAGEKLFF.